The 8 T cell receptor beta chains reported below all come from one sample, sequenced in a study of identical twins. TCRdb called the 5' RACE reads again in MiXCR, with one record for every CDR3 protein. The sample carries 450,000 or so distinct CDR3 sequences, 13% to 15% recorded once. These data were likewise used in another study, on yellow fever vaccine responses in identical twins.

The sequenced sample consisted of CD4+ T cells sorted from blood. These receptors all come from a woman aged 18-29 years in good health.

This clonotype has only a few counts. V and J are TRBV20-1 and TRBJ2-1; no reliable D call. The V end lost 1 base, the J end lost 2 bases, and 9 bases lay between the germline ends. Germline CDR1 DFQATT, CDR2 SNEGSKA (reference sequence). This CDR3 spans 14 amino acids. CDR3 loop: CSARVAIAYNEQFF. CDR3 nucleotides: TGCAGTGCTAGAGTAGCAATAGCCTACAATGAGCAGTTCTTC.

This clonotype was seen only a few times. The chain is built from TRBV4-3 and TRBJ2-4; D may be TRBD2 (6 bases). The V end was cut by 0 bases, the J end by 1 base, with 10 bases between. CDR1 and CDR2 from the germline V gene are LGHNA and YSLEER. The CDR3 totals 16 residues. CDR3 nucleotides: TGCGCCAGCAGCCAAGATACGGGAGCGGCCAAAAACATTCAGTACTTC. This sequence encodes CASSQDTGAAKNIQYF.

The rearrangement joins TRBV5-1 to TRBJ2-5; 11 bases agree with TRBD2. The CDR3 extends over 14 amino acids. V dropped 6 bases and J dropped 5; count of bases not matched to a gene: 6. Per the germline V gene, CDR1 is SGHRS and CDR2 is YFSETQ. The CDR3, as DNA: TGCGCCAGCACCCTACTAGCGGGGGAGGAGACCCAGTACTTC. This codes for CASTLLAGEETQYF.

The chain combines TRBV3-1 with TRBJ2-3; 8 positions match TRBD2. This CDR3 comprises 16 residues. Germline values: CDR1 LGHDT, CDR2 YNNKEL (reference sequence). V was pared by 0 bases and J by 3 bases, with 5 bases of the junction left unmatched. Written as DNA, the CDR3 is TGTGCCAGCAGCCAAGATCCGGCGGGGGGTACAGATACGCAGTATTTT. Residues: CASSQDPAGGTDTQYF.

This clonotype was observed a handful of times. CDR3: CSVESRGKGGVAGRDYSGANVLTF. CDR3 coding DNA: TGCAGCGTTGAGTCCAGGGGAAAGGGAGGTGTCGCTGGCCGGGATTACTCTGGGGCCAACGTCCTGACTTTC. The V and J genes are TRBV29-1 and TRBJ2-6, with D perhaps being TRBD1 or TRBD2 (6 bases each). Germline V gives CDR1 SQVTM, CDR2 ANQGSEA. V dropped 3 bases and J dropped 0 bases, with 36 bases sitting between them. The CDR3 extends over 24 amino acids. The complete variable domain, with remaining parts taken from reference TRBV29-1 and TRBJ2-6, reads SAVISQKPSRDICQRGTSLTIQCQVDSQVTMMFWYRQQPGQSLTLIATANQGSEATYESGFVIDKFPISRPNLTFSTLTVSNMSPEDSSIYLCSVESRGKGGVAGRDYSGANVLTFGAGSRLTVL.

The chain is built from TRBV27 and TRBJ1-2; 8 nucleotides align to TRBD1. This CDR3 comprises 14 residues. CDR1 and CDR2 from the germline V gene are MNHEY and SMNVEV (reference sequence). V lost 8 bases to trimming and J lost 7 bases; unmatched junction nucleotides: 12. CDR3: CASCTLDRAGGYTF. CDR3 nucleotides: TGTGCCAGCTGCACCTTGGACAGGGCAGGTGGCTACACCTTC.

CDR3 residues: CASSPSNSRYEQYF. The CDR3 DNA follows: TGTGCCAGCAGCCCCTCGAACAGTCGTTACGAGCAGTACTTC. The chain joins TRBV3-1 to TRBJ2-7; no reliable D call. CDR3 length: 14 amino acids. Per germline, CDR1 LGHDT and CDR2 YNNKEL (reference sequence). V was trimmed by 4 bases and J by 4 bases, leaving 14 bases between them.

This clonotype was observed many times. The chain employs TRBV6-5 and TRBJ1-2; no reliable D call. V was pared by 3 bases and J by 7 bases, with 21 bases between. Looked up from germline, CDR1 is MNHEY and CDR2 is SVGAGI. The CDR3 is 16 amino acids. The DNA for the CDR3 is TGTGCCAGCAGTTATTCCGCTCTTCCAGGCGTCGGTGGCTACACCTTC. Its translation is CASSYSALPGVGGYTF.